This T cell receptor (beta chain) is from a study of T cell repertoires in cytomegalovirus infection. Study-level information: Matching HLA type, along with CMV infection, was indicated by public TCR beta signatures.

Using its own MiXCR run on the reads, TCRdb lists one record per CDR3 protein. The sample contains approximately 400,000 distinct CDR3 sequences, 30% to 40% of which appear only once. This clonotype has at least ten counts. Its antigen remains unknown. Germline-derived CDR1 and CDR2 are SGHVS and FQNEAQ. V gave up 1 base and J gave up 8 bases, with 17 bases separating them. This CDR3 is 16 amino acids long. Study results and limitations: In two of eight donors, the top clonotype was HLA-C-restricted CMV-specific.

The specimen sequenced was PBMCs. This chain connects TRBV7-8 to TRBJ1-4; D call uncertain. This receptor was identified in a human donor in good health (CMV status not recorded). Some clones in this sample may be carry-over from other donors' samples. The CDR3 DNA reads TGTGCCAGCAGCTTAGACCTTTTATTCCGGGTCGAAAAACTGTTTTTT. Protein: CASSLDLLFRVEKLFF. Complete variable domain (other parts from reference TRBV7-8 and TRBJ1-4): GAGVSQSPRYKVAKRGQDVALRCDPISGHVSLFWYQQALGQGPEFLTYFQNEAQLDKSGLPSDRFFAERPEGSVSTLKIQRTQQEDSAVYLCASSLDLLFRVEKLFFGSGTQLSVL.